The clone carrying this T cell receptor (beta chain) has only a few counts. What it binds is unknown. Expressed TCRB transcripts got sequenced, as all isolated RNA was reverse transcribed. Sequencing used immunoSEQ multiplex PCR; TCRdb keeps in-frame clones, though not all of them. The table shows hundreds of thousands of clones, with over 11% occurring only once. This specimen belongs to a study of beta chain features in type 1 diabetes. Notes on the study in general: In all four CD4+ subsets, TCRB CDR3 length was significantly, moderately reduced in type 1 diabetes.

From germline, CDR1 is MGHRA and CDR2 YSYEKL. The CDR3 extends over 17 amino acids. Trimming left V 0 bases short and J 6 bases short, with 18 bases between. This chain connects TRBV4-1 to TRBJ1-5; D possibly corresponds to TRBD1 (5 bases). This receptor was taken from a young man with type 1 diabetes. Specimen: naive CD4+ T cells from blood. CDR3 nucleotide sequence: TGCGCCAGCAGCCAAGAGGTAATAGGAGGGGTCCCTCAGCCCCAGCATTTT. Translation gives CASSQEVIGGVPQPQHF.